Following are 28 T cell receptor beta chains from one sample sequenced in a study of vaccination and CD4 T cells after COVID-19. These TCRs' antigens remain unknown. Sequencing of DNA taken from cultured CD4+ T cells relied on the Oncomine TCR Beta short-read assay. MiXCR, run by TCRdb on the PCR reads, gives a single entry per CDR3 protein. The table has 20,000 to 25,000 distinct CDR3 sequences, around two fifths seen once. Time point given: late sampling 161 to 241 days after vaccination in a few convalescent patients. The treatment is: approximately 9-day PBMC culture with coronavirus spike peptide pools or control peptides (ViraFEST assay). Sequencing used CD4+ T cells from blood, cultured in vitro, obtained about 7 months after SARS-CoV-2 vaccination. The source is a human donor who had recovered from COVID-19.

The genes are TRBV20-1 and TRBJ2-7; 12 nucleotides align to TRBD2. CDR3 size: 14 residues. Germline-derived CDR1 and CDR2 are DFQATT and SNEGSKA (reference sequence). V was pared by 7 bases and J by 7 bases, with 11 bases of the junction left unmatched. CDR3 loop: CSGLRTSGDREQYF. The CDR3 nucleotides read TGCAGTGGCTTGAGGACTAGCGGGGACCGGGAGCAGTACTTC.

This clonotype rates as medium-sized. The chain employs TRBV6-1 and TRBJ2-5; possibly TRBD2 for D (5 bases). The CDR3 length is 12 residues. V lost 11 bases to trimming and J lost 4 bases, with 14 bases between them. Germline lookup yields CDR1 MNHNS and CDR2 SASEGT. CDR3 DNA sequence: TGTGCCGGTGGAGGTTTGTCAGAGACCCAGTACTTC. Amino acid sequence: CAGGGLSETQYF.

This chain joins TRBV29-1 and TRBJ2-7; 8 positions match TRBD1. V gave up 3 bases and J gave up 7 bases; unmatched junction bases: 26. Germline V gene lookup returns CDR1 SQVTM and CDR2 ANQGSEA. This CDR3 is built from 19 residues. CDR3 sequence: CSVDLIQGARSASVNEQYF. DNA for the CDR3: TGCAGCGTTGATTTAATTCAGGGGGCGCGGAGCGCGAGCGTGAATGAGCAGTACTTC.

Judged by abundance, this clonotype is medium-sized. V and J are TRBV20-1 and TRBJ2-3; 10 bases fit TRBD2. CDR1 is DFQATT and CDR2 is SNEGSKA in the germline V gene (reference sequence). With V trimmed by 4 bases and J by 0 bases, 4 bases remained unmatched. The CDR3 covers 15 residues. The CDR3 sequence: CSAIGTSASTDTQYF. In nucleotides, the CDR3 is TGCAGTGCTATAGGGACTAGCGCTAGCACAGATACGCAGTATTTT.

The chain combines TRBV15 with TRBJ1-1; D perhaps matches TRBD1 (5 bases). The CDR3 runs to 19 residues. Trimming left V 8 bases short and J 1 base short, with 29 bases between. From germline, CDR1 is LNHNV and CDR2 YYDKDF (reference sequence). The CDR3 sequence is CATARPQRSWGGRNTEAFF. The CDR3 DNA is TGTGCCACCGCAAGACCTCAGAGATCTTGGGGCGGGAGGAACACTGAAGCTTTCTTT.

The CDR3 region is CASSQTAGGTYNEQFF. CDR3 nucleotides: TGTGCCAGCAGCCAAACAGCGGGAGGGACCTACAATGAGCAGTTCTTC. V is TRBV7-9 and J is TRBJ2-1, with 10 positions matching TRBD2. The CDR3 totals 16 residues. With 5 bases clipped from V and 2 bases from J, the junction kept 6 bases outside the gene matches. Germline V CDR1 and CDR2: SEHNR, FQNEAQ (reference sequence).

V is TRBV30 and J is TRBJ1-5; 7 bases agree with TRBD1. Germline V gene data show CDR1 as GTSNPN and CDR2 as SVGIG (reference sequence). The J segment lost 4 bases and the V segment lost 8 bases, leaving 8 bases of the junction unmatched. CDR3 length: 13 amino acids. CDR3 protein: CAADKTGNQPQHF. The DNA of the CDR3 is TGTGCCGCGGATAAGACAGGGAATCAGCCCCAGCATTTT.

The sample holds a few counts of this clonotype. The chain has TRBV7-2 and TRBJ1-3, with unresolved D. CDR1 is SGHTA and CDR2 is FQGNSA in the germline V gene. This CDR3 is 13 amino acids long. V lost 1 base and J 4 bases, leaving 5 bases between the germline ends. CDR3 sequence: CASSLERGNTIYF. CDR3 nucleotides: TGTGCCAGCAGCTTAGAGAGGGGAAACACCATATATTTT.

This chain links TRBV20-1 with TRBJ2-1; 16 bases fit TRBD2. Germline V gene lookup returns CDR1 DFQATT and CDR2 SNEGSKA (reference sequence). With V trimmed by 6 bases and J by 9 bases, 8 bases remained unmatched. The CDR3 length is 15 residues. CDR3 DNA sequence: TGCAGTGCAACGGGACTAGCGGGAGGGACTGGTGAGCAGTTCTTC. Translated: CSATGLAGGTGEQFF.

The chain combines TRBV7-2 with TRBJ2-7; 9 bases are a match to TRBD1. The J segment lost 3 bases and the V segment lost 4 bases, leaving 4 bases of the junction unmatched. The CDR3 is made up of 14 amino acids. CDR1 is SGHTA, CDR2 FQGNSA, per germline. This CDR3 reads CASSWTTGGYEQYF. The CDR3, as DNA: TGTGCCAGCAGCTGGACGACAGGGGGCTACGAGCAGTACTTC.

V usage is TRBV20-1 and J usage is TRBJ2-1, with TRBD2 identical over 13 bases. The trim removed 0 bases at V and 9 bases at J, leaving 5 bases unmatched. Germline CDR1 and CDR2: DFQATT and SNEGSKA (reference sequence). This CDR3 spans 15 amino acids. The CDR3 here is CSARDRLAGGFEQFF. In nucleotides, the CDR3 is TGCAGTGCTAGAGATAGACTAGCGGGAGGATTTGAGCAGTTCTTC.

As for this clonotype: A junction end diverges from the germline sequence, so it may reflect a read error. The chain combines TRBV20-1 with TRBJ2-1; possible D gene TRBD2, 5 bases. Germline V gene lookup returns CDR1 DFQATT and CDR2 SNEGSKA (reference sequence). This CDR3 contains 11 residues. CDR3 amino acids: CSGVSYSEQFF. CDR3 coding DNA: TGCAGCGGGGTTTCCTACAGTGAGCAGTTCTTC.

The chain couples TRBV5-1 to TRBJ2-5; TRBD1 aligns across 9 bases. J lost 4 bases, V lost 0 bases, and 1 base had no gene match. Per germline, CDR1 SGHRS and CDR2 YFSETQ. This CDR3 region has 14 residues. The chain's CDR3 is CASSLGQGGETQYF. CDR3 bases: TGCGCCAGCAGCTTGGGACAGGGGGGAGAGACCCAGTACTTC.

The chain combines TRBV18 with TRBJ2-7; 11 positions agree with TRBD2. The CDR3 runs to 16 residues. V dropped 1 base and J dropped 3; count of bases not matched to a gene: 5. CDR1 is KGHSH, CDR2 LQKENI, per germline. The CDR3 nucleotides read TGTGCCAGCTCACCACAACTAGCGGGGGCAAACTACGAGCAGTACTTC. Protein product: CASSPQLAGANYEQYF.

The chain links TRBV6-2 or TRBV6-3 to TRBJ1-1; 7 nucleotides align to TRBD1. V dropped 7 bases and J dropped 2; count of bases not matched to a gene: 7. This CDR3 spans 14 amino acids. Germline values: CDR1 MNHEY, CDR2 SVGEGT. The CDR3 DNA follows: TGTGCCAGCACCGGGGACAGCGGCAACACTGAAGCTTTCTTT. Encoded protein: CASTGDSGNTEAFF.

The chain recombines TRBV6-1 with TRBJ2-7; no clear D gene. V lost 4 bases to trimming and J lost 6 bases, with 16 bases between them. The CDR3 loop spans 14 amino acids. Germline-derived CDR1 and CDR2 are MNHNS and SASEGT. This chain's CDR3 is CASSGGAENTEQYF. DNA for the CDR3: TGTGCCAGCAGTGGCGGAGCCGAGAACACCGAGCAGTACTTC.

The table lists this clonotype with a few counts. This chain uses TRBV15 with TRBJ1-1; D gene unclear. Between the trimmed V and J ends, which lost 4 bases and 4 bases, there was a span of 10 bases. Germline CDR1 reads LNHNV; CDR2 reads YYDKDF (reference sequence). The CDR3 loop spans 13 amino acids. CDR3 sequence (DNA): TGTGCCACCAGCACTCGGAGGGCCACTGAAGCTTTCTTT. This translates into CATSTRRATEAFF.

V gene TRBV20-1 combines with J gene TRBJ2-1; the match to TRBD2 covers 7 bases. V was pared by 5 bases and J by 0 bases, with 10 bases of the junction left unmatched. CDR1 is DFQATT, CDR2 SNEGSKA, per germline (reference sequence). The CDR3 loop spans 16 amino acids. This chain's CDR3 is CSAYTQGGSSYNEQFF. The CDR3 DNA reads TGCAGTGCTTATACCCAGGGCGGGAGCTCCTACAATGAGCAGTTCTTC.

A few counts support this clonotype. The J gene is TRBJ1-2, the V gene TRBV20-1; perhaps TRBD1 as D (6 bases). The CDR3 length is 13 residues. With 4 bases removed from V and 5 bases from J, the gap between germline ends came to 14 bases. CDR1 DFQATT and CDR2 SNEGSKA come from the germline V gene (reference sequence). CDR3 sequence: CSATQGPIYGYTF. In DNA form, the CDR3 reads TGCAGTGCTACACAGGGTCCCATTTATGGCTACACCTTC.

The chain combines TRBV28 with TRBJ1-2; 8 positions agree with TRBD1. The CDR3 extends over 14 amino acids. Germline V lookup: CDR1 MDHEN, CDR2 SYDVKM. The J segment lost 5 bases and the V segment lost 5 bases, leaving 7 bases of the junction unmatched. Here the CDR3 reads CASSPDRGRYGYTF. The CDR3 bases are TGTGCCAGCAGTCCCGACAGGGGACGTTATGGCTACACCTTC.

The rearrangement links TRBV20-1 to TRBJ2-7, with 10 bases identical to TRBD2. The germline V gene has CDR1 DFQATT and CDR2 SNEGSKA (reference sequence). This CDR3 has 14 amino acids. Trimming took 7 bases from V and 1 from J; bases not matched to a gene: 7. CDR3 nucleotides: TGCAGTGTTCCAAGCGGGAGGGTTTCCTACGAGCAGTACTTC. It is translated as CSVPSGRVSYEQYF.

The chain carries TRBV7-2 and TRBJ2-7; no clear D. Per germline, CDR1 SGHTA and CDR2 FQGNSA. The CDR3 totals 15 residues. The V end was cut by 1 base, the J end by 3 bases, with 13 bases between. CDR3 DNA sequence: TGTGCCAGCAGCTTAGGAATCCTACGGAACTACGAGCAGTACTTC. Protein: CASSLGILRNYEQYF. The variable domain in full, completed from reference TRBV7-2 and TRBJ2-7, reads GAGVSQSPSNKVTEKGKDVELRCDPISGHTALYWYRQSLGQGLEFLIYFQGNSAPDKSGLPSDRFSAERTGGSVSTLTIQRTQQEDSAVYLCASSLGILRNYEQYFGPGTRLTVT.

This clonotype was picked up one time. The chain recombines TRBV28 with TRBJ1-6; tentative D call: TRBD1 (5 bases). V lost 5 bases to trimming and J lost 10 bases, with 24 bases between them. Per germline, CDR1 MDHEN and CDR2 SYDVKM. CDR3 size: 17 residues. CDR3 sequence (DNA): TGTGCCAGCAGTCCTCCCCCCCGGAGTTACGGGGGGTCACCCCTCCACTTT. Translation: CASSPPPRSYGGSPLHF. Full variable domain (outside the CDR3, taken from reference TRBV28 and TRBJ1-6): DVKVTQSSRYLVKRTGEKVFLECVQDMDHENMFWYRQDPGLGLRLIYFSYDVKMKEKGDIPEGYSVSREKKERFSLILESASTNQTSMYLCASSPPPRSYGGSPLHFGNGTRLTVT.

The chain is built from TRBV4-2 and TRBJ1-6; D ambiguous. This CDR3 comprises 17 residues. Per germline, CDR1 LGHNA and CDR2 YNFKEQ. Trimming took 0 bases from V and 6 from J, leaving 15 bases between them. CDR3 residues: CASSQESQRSLNSPLHF. CDR3 sequence (DNA): TGTGCCAGCAGCCAAGAGTCACAGCGATCGCTTAATTCACCCCTCCACTTT.

This clonotype has a handful of counts. The rearrangement uses TRBV7-9 and TRBJ1-5; no clear D gene. The CDR3 consists of 12 residues. V was trimmed by 1 base and J by 6 bases, leaving 4 bases between them. CDR1 is SEHNR, CDR2 FQNEAQ, per germline (reference sequence). The CDR3: CASSLDTQPQHF. In DNA, the CDR3 is TGTGCCAGCAGCTTAGACACTCAGCCCCAGCATTTT.

In this sample, this clonotype turned up a few times. The chain uses TRBV6-5 and TRBJ1-2; D ambiguous. CDR1 is MNHEY, CDR2 SVGAGI, per germline. This CDR3 has 14 amino acids. V was clipped by 4 bases and J by 5 bases, with 14 bases between them. CDR3 DNA sequence: TGTGCCAGCAGTTTTCGGGGTGATAGGTATGGCTACACCTTC. The encoded protein is CASSFRGDRYGYTF.

The rearrangement links TRBV7-2 to TRBJ2-7; 8 nucleotides agree with TRBD1. The CDR3 runs to 13 residues. V lost 5 bases to trimming and J lost 6 bases; unmatched junction nucleotides: 6. The germline V gene has CDR1 SGHTA and CDR2 FQGNSA. CDR3 DNA: TGTGCCAGCAGCCTAAGACAGGGGAGCGAGCAGTACTTC. This sequence encodes CASSLRQGSEQYF. The complete variable domain, with remaining parts taken from reference TRBV7-2 and TRBJ2-7, reads GAGVSQSPSNKVTEKGKDVELRCDPISGHTALYWYRQSLGQGLEFLIYFQGNSAPDKSGLPSDRFSAERTGGSVSTLTIQRTQQEDSAVYLCASSLRQGSEQYFGPGTRLTVT.

For the CDR3, the DNA is TGTGCCAGCAGCCAAAAGGAGACCCAGTACTTC. Translated: CASSQKETQYF. This chain joins TRBV4-2 and TRBJ2-5; D uncertain. The CDR3 runs to 11 residues. V gave up 2 bases and J gave up 5 bases, with 3 bases separating them. CDR1 is LGHNA and CDR2 is YNFKEQ in the germline V gene.